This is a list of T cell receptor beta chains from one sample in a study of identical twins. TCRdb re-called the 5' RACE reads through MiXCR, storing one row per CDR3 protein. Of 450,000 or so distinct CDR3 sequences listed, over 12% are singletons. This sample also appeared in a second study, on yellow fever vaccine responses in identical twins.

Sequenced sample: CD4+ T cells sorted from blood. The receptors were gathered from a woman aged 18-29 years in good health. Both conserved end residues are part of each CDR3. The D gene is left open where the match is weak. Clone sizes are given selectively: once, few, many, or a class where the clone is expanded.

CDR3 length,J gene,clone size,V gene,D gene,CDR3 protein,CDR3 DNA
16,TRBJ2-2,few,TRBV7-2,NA,CASSLVGRRDTGELFF,TGTGCCAGCAGCTTAGTAGGGCGGAGGGACACCGGGGAGCTGTTTTTT
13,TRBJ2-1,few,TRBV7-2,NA,CASSFSIEVEQFF,TGTGCCAGCAGCTTTAGTATTGAGGTTGAGCAGTTCTTC
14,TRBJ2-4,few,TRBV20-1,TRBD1,CSARDRVAKNIQYF,TGCAGTGCTAGGGACAGGGTGGCCAAAAACATTCAGTACTTC
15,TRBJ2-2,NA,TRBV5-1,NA,CASSFGVLNTGELFF,TGCGCCAGCAGCTTCGGGGTTTTAAACACCGGGGAGCTGTTTTTT
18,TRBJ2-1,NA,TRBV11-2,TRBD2,CASSLDLRTSGRANEQFF,TGTGCCAGCAGCTTAGATCTGAGGACTAGCGGGAGGGCCAATGAGCAGTTCTTC
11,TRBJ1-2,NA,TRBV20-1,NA,CSASSQNGYTF,TGCAGTGCTAGTTCCCAGAATGGCTACACCTTC
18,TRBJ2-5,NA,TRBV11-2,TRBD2,CASSLELAGGLYQETQYF,TGTGCCAGCAGCTTAGAACTAGCGGGGGGCCTATATCAAGAGACCCAGTACTTC
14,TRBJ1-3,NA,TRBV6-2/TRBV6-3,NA,CASSSAGTGNTIYF,TGTGCCAGCAGTTCAGCAGGGACTGGAAACACCATATATTTT
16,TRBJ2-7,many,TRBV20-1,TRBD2,CSARDSFAGVAYEQYF,TGCAGTGCTAGAGATAGTTTCGCGGGAGTGGCCTACGAGCAGTACTTC
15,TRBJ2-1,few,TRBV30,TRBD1,CAWSAGTGGHNEQFF,TGTGCCTGGAGTGCCGGGACAGGGGGCCACAATGAGCAGTTCTTC
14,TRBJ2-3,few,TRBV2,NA,CASEPEKGVDTQYF,TGTGCCAGCGAGCCTGAAAAAGGGGTCGATACGCAGTATTTT
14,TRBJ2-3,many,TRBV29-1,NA,CSVDGQGKTDTQYF,TGCAGCGTTGACGGGCAGGGGAAGACAGATACGCAGTATTTT
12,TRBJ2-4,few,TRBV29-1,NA,CSVALAKNIQYF,TGCAGCGTTGCACTAGCCAAAAACATTCAGTACTTC
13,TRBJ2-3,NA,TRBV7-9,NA,CASSVDSLDTQYF,TGTGCCAGCAGCGTTGACAGTTTGGATACGCAGTATTTT
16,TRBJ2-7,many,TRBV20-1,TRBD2,CSASRMKTSGSSEQYF,TGCAGTGCTAGCAGAATGAAAACTAGCGGGAGTAGCGAGCAGTACTTC
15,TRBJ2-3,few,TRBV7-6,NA,CASSLEGANTDTQYF,TGTGCCAGCAGCTTAGAAGGAGCGAACACAGATACGCAGTATTTT
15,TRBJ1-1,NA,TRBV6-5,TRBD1,CASSYSGTANTEAFF,TGTGCCAGCAGTTACTCGGGGACAGCGAACACTGAAGCTTTCTTT
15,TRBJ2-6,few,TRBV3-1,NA,CASSRAGSGANVLTF,TGTGCCAGCAGCCGCGCTGGGTCTGGGGCCAACGTCCTGACTTTC
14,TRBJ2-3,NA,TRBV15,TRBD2,CATSRGTSVDTQYF,TGTGCCACCAGCAGAGGGACTAGCGTAGATACGCAGTATTTT
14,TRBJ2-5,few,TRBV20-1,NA,CSAGTPSEWETQYF,TGCAGTGCTGGGACGCCAAGCGAGTGGGAGACCCAGTACTTC
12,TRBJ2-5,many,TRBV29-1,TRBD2,CSVEMGGETQYF,TGCAGCGTTGAGATGGGGGGGGAGACCCAGTACTTC
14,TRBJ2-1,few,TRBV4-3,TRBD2,CASSQGLALNEQFF,TGCGCCAGCAGCCAGGGACTAGCGCTCAATGAGCAGTTCTTC
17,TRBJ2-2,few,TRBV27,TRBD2,CASSLTGTTSRTGELFF,TGTGCCAGCAGTTTAACCGGGACTACATCAAGGACCGGGGAGCTGTTTTTT
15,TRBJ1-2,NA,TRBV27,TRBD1,CASSSFTGGDYGYTF,TGTGCCAGCAGCTCCTTTACAGGGGGCGACTATGGCTACACCTTC
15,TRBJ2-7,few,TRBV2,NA,CASIRGTADSYEQYF,TGTGCCAGCATTAGGGGGACGGCCGACTCCTACGAGCAGTACTTC
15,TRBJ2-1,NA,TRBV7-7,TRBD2,CASSQTSGRDNEQFF,TGTGCTAGCAGCCAGACTAGCGGGAGAGACAATGAGCAGTTCTTC
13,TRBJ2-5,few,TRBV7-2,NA,CASSLEGWETQYF,TGTGCCAGCAGCTTAGAGGGCTGGGAGACCCAGTACTTC
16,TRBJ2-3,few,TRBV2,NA,CASSETTAASTDTQYF,TGTGCCAGCAGTGAAACGACTGCGGCTAGCACAGATACGCAGTATTTT